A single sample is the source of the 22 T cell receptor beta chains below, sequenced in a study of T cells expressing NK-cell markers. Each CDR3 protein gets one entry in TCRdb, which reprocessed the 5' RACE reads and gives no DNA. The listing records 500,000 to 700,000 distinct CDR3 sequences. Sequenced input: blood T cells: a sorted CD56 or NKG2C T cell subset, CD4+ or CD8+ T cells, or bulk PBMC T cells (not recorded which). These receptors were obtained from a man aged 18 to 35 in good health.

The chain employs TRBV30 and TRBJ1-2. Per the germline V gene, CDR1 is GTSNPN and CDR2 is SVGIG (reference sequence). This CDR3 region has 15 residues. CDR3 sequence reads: CAWSPRGGPTYGYTF.

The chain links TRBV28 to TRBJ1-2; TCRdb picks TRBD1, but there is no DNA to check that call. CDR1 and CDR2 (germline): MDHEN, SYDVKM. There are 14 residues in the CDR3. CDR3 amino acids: CASTRQRAPYGYTF.

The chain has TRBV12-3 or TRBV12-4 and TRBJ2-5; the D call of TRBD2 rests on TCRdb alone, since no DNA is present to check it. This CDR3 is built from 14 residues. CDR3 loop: CASRQGLAEETQYF.

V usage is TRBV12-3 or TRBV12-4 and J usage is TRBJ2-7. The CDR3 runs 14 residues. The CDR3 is CASSFGQELYEQYF.

The CDR3 sequence is CASRGLAGTGELFF. V and J are TRBV12-3 or TRBV12-4 and TRBJ2-2. There are 14 residues in the CDR3.

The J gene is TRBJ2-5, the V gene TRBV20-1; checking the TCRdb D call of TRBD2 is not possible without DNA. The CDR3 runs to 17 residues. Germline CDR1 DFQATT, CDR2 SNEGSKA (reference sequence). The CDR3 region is CSARDRLAGALQETQYF.

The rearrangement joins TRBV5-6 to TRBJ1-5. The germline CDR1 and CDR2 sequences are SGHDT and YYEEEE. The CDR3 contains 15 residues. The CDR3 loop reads CASSLFTVSNQPQHF.

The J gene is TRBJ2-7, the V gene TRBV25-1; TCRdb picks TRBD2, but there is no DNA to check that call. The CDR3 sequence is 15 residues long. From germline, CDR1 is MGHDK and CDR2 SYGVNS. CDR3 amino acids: CASSESRGGSYEQYF.

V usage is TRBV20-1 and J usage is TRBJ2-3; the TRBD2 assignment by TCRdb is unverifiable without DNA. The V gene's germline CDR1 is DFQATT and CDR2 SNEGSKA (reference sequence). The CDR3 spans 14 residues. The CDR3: CSARGAGAVDTQYF.

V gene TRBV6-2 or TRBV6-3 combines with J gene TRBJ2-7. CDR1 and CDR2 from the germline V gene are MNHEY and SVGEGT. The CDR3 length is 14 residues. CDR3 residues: CASSYSDATYEQYF.

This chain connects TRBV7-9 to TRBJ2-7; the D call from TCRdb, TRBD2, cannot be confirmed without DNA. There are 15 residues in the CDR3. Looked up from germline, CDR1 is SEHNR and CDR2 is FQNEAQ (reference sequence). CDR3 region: CASSLGERQFDEQYF. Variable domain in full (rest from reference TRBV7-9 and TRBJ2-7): DTGVSQNPRHKITKRGQNVTFRCDPISEHNRLYWYRQTLGQGPEFLTYFQNEAQLEKSRLLSDRFSAERPKGSFSTLEIQRTEQGDSAMYLCASSLGERQFDEQYFGPGTRLTVT.

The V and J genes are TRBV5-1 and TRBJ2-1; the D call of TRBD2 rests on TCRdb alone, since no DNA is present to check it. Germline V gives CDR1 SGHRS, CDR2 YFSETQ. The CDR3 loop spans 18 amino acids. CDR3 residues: CASSLDVSSGTSGLEQFF.

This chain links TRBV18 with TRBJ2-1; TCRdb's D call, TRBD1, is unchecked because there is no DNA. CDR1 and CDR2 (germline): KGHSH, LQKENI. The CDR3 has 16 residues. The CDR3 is CASSRERGLPYNEQFF.

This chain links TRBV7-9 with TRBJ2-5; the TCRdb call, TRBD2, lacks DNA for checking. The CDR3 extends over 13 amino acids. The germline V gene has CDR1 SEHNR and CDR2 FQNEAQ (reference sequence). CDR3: CASNGLVKETQYF.

The CDR3 is CASSFFLAEQYF. The rearrangement joins TRBV12-3 or TRBV12-4 to TRBJ2-7. This CDR3 comprises 12 residues.

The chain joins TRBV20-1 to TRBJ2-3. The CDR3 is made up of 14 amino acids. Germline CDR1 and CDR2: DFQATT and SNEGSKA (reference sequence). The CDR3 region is CSARVDQWTDTQYF.

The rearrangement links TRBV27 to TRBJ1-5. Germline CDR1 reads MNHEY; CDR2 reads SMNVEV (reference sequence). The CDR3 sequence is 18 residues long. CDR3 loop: CASRPQPGNLLSNQPQHF.

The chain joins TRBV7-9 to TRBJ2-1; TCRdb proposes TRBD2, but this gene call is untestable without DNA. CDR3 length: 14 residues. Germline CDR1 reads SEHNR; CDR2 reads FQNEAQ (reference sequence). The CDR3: CASSFSSAGNEQFF.

CDR3 protein: CASSDVFTDTQYF. This chain joins TRBV2 and TRBJ2-3. The length of the CDR3 is 13 residues. Germline CDR1 is SNHLY and CDR2 is FYNNEI.

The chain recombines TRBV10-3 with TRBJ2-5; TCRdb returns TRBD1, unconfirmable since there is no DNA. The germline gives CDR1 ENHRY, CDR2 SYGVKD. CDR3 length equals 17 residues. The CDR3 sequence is CAISEGRDRASRETQYF.

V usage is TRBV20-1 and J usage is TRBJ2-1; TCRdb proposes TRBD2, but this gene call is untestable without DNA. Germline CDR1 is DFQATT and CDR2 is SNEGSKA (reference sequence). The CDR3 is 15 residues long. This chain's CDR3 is CSARGTSGDHNEQFF.

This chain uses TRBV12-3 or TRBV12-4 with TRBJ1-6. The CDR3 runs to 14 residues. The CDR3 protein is CASSFSVSNSPLHF.